This T cell receptor beta chain comes out of a study of CD8+ T cells in alopecia areata. Germline-derived CDR1 and CDR2 are MNHNY and SVGAGI (reference sequence). The CDR3 sequence is 15 residues long. The germline V and J ends were trimmed by 0 bases and 8 bases, with 14 bases remaining between them. Extraction of RNA preceded its reverse transcription into cDNA, which served as the sequencing template. Generated by immunoSEQ multiplex PCR, the TCRdb table keeps only in-frame clones and is missing some. The sample holds 150,000 to 200,000 clones; 55% are singletons and the top ten take about 4.4%. This receptor was obtained from a human donor in good health. The J gene is TRBJ2-1, the V gene TRBV6-6, with D unresolved. Sequenced sample: CD4+ T cells sorted from blood. CDR3 sequence: CASSYSILGSYEQFF. The CDR3 nucleotides are TGTGCCAGCAGTTACTCGATATTGGGAAGCTATGAGCAGTTCTTC.